Listed below are T cell receptor beta chains from one sample, sequenced in a study of T-cell reconstitution after alpha-beta-depleted transplantation in children. TCRdb analysed the PCR reads with MiXCR anew, one entry per CDR3 protein. The table records 780,000 or so distinct CDR3 sequences, roughly 16% of them present only once. The specimen was PBMCs, mostly from graft donor cells, collected 360 days after TCRalphabeta/CD19-depleted stem cell transplant. These receptors were taken from a male patient between 5 and 17 years old who had a stem cell transplant for acute lymphoblastic leukemia, so the T cells may come from the graft donor. CDR3s include the opening cysteine and the closing phenylalanine or tryptophan. D genes are given only for firm matches. Clone sizes are given selectively: once, few, many, or a class where the clone is expanded.

CDR3 protein	CDR3 length	V gene	J gene	clone size	D gene
CASSLSRRSSPLHF	14	TRBV12-3/TRBV12-4	TRBJ1-6	-	-
CSASSTGELFF	11	TRBV29-1	TRBJ2-2	-	-
CASSLIHGTTYEQYF	15	TRBV5-1	TRBJ2-7	few	TRBD2
CASSEQRESYNEQFF	15	TRBV6-4	TRBJ2-1	few	TRBD2
CASRLGGDGDYEQYF	15	TRBV7-9	TRBJ2-7	-	-
CSARVSGGVYNEQFF	15	TRBV20-1	TRBJ2-1	-	TRBD2
CASGITQYF	9	TRBV9	TRBJ2-3	-	-
CASSPRNQETQYF	13	TRBV7-9	TRBJ2-5	-	-
CASSSRRFPLAGATLETQYF	20	TRBV7-8	TRBJ2-5	few	TRBD2
CASSLDGAGTEAFF	14	TRBV7-2	TRBJ1-1	-	-
CSARDPRGYGYTF	13	TRBV20-1	TRBJ1-2	few	-
CASSLAGWGREYNEQFF	17	TRBV5-6	TRBJ2-1	-	-
CASNTRGLYEQYF	13	TRBV12-3/TRBV12-4	TRBJ2-7	few	TRBD1
CASGGSDRETQYF	13	TRBV5-1	TRBJ2-5	-	-
CATSDPDKTEGSYTQYF	17	TRBV24-1	TRBJ2-3	many	-
CASSLALGGSSPDTQYF	17	TRBV7-8	TRBJ2-3	-	TRBD2
CASSVPTTGNTEAFF	15	TRBV9	TRBJ1-1	few	-
CSARGRPYEQYF	12	TRBV20-1	TRBJ2-7	-	-
CASSLWGLAGGSGRRTGELFF	21	TRBV5-1	TRBJ2-2	-	TRBD2
CASNIPGQGVTDTQYF	16	TRBV5-1	TRBJ2-3	few	TRBD1
CASSFTSPSIYF	12	TRBV11-2	TRBJ1-3	-	-
CSVGGGTEQYF	11	TRBV29-1	TRBJ2-7	few	-
CASAGVASGTGELFF	15	TRBV5-1	TRBJ2-2	-	-
CASSDPSGRSYNEQFF	16	TRBV25-1	TRBJ2-1	few	-
CASSESPGALYNEQFF	16	TRBV10-1	TRBJ2-1	-	-
CASSLDGTPYNEQFF	15	TRBV5-1	TRBJ2-1	few	-
CASSLTRGGTNTGELFF	17	TRBV7-3	TRBJ2-2	-	TRBD2
CSARGDVQETQYF	13	TRBV20-1	TRBJ2-5	-	-
CASSPEDSGANVLTF	15	TRBV12-3/TRBV12-4	TRBJ2-6	few	-
CASSLSTGTSGIWPQYF	17	TRBV5-1	TRBJ2-5	-	TRBD2
CASRLAGGERLQFF	14	TRBV25-1	TRBJ2-1	-	TRBD2
CASSLVPGADEQFF	14	TRBV5-1	TRBJ2-1	many	-
CASRRVGSTDTQYF	14	TRBV4-1	TRBJ2-3	few	-
CASSSGSKNEQFF	13	TRBV6-1	TRBJ2-1	-	TRBD2
CASSLEGLPGNTIYF	15	TRBV7-3	TRBJ1-3	-	-
CATSEVRTGELFF	13	TRBV24-1	TRBJ2-2	few	-
CASSPGQGRHEQFF	14	TRBV25-1	TRBJ2-1	-	TRBD1